This TCR beta chain was captured by sequencing in a study of T cells after yellow fever vaccination. The V gene's germline CDR1 is SGDLS and CDR2 YYNGEE. This CDR3 has 14 residues. In its sample, this clonotype was seen a few times. A read error may produce the germline difference seen at one junction end. Each CDR3 protein gets one entry after TCRdb re-called the 5' RACE reads with MiXCR. This table has under 400,000 distinct CDR3 sequences, around a tenth appearing once. The chain couples TRBV9 to TRBJ1-2; a weak D match, TRBD1 (6 bases). The TCR comes from a man younger than 35 who received the YFV17D yellow fever vaccine. Here the sequenced sample was PBMCs, taken on the day of the first yellow fever vaccination. For the CDR3, the DNA is TGTGCCAGCAGCGTGGTAACCGGGGACACTTCCCTCGCCTTC. Translation gives CASSVVTGDTSLAF.